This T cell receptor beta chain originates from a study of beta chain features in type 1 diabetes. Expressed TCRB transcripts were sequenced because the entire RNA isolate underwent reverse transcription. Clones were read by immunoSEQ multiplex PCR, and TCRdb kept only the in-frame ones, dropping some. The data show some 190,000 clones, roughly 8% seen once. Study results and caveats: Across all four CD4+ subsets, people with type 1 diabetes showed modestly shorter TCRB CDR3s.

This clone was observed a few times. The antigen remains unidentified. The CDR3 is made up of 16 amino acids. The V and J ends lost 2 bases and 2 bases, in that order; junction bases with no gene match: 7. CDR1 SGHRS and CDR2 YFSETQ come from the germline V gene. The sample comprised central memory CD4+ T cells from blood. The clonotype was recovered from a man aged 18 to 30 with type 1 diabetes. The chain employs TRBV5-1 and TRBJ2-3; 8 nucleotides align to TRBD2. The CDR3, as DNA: TGCGCCAGCAGCTTCCAACTAGCGGTAAACACAGATACGCAGTATTTT. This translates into CASSFQLAVNTDTQYF.